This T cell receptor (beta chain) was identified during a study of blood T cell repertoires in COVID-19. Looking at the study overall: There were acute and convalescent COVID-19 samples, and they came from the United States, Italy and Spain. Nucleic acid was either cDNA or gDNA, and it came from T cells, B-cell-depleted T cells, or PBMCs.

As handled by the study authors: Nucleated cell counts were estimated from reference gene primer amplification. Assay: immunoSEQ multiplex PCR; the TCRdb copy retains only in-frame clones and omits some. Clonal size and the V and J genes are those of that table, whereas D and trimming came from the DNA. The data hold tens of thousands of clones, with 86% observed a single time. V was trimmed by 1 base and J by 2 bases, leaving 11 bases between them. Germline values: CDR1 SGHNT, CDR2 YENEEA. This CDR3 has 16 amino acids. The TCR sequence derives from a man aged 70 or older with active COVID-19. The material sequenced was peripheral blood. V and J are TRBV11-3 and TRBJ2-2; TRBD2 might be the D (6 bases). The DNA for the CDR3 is TGTGCCAGCAGCTTAGGTAGCGGAGCTAACACCGGGGAGCTGTTTTTT. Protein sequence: CASSLGSGANTGELFF.